This T cell receptor (beta chain) was sequenced during a study of Graves' ophthalmopathy and Graves' hyperthyroidism. There are a few counts of this clonotype. Germline V gene sequence: CDR1 SGHTS, CDR2 YDEGEE. This CDR3 is 14 amino acids long. The V end lost 2 bases, the J end lost 1 base, and 9 bases lay between the germline ends. TCR beta CDR3 regions were amplified from RNA transcripts. RT-PCR was first run with HTBI primers, then multiplex PCR in a second round. MiXCR, applied by TCRdb to the multiplex PCR reads, yields one record per CDR3 protein. The sample includes more than 300,000 distinct CDR3 sequences, roughly 14% of them seen just once.

The genes are TRBV5-8 and TRBJ1-1; D ambiguous. The sequence was collected from a woman aged 18-35 years with stable Graves' hyperthyroidism. Material for sequencing was peripheral blood. DNA for the CDR3: TGTGCCAGCAGCTTCCTTACAGAGAACACTGAAGCTTTCTTT. Residues: CASSFLTENTEAFF.